The entry below gives a single T cell receptor (beta chain) sequence along with its context. Its antigen is undetermined. It may be a read error: a sequence one base away is much more abundant. Ophthalmopathy-affected donors exhibited moderate-to-severe activity, CAS ≥3, NOSPECS ≥4, and duration under 3 months. Other autoimmune diseases, uncontrolled infections, pregnancy and lactation each led to patient exclusion. These data are taken from a study of Graves' ophthalmopathy and Graves' hyperthyroidism. Study in general: Peripheral blood collection took place at initial diagnosis, before any treatment.

The CDR3 loop spans 14 amino acids. Looked up from germline, CDR1 is SEHNR and CDR2 is FQNEAQ (reference sequence). RNA transcripts served as template for amplifying TCR beta CDR3 sequences. HTBI-primed first-round RT-PCR preceded second-round multiplex PCR. In TCRdb, the multiplex PCR reads were re-called with MiXCR into one record per CDR3 protein. The sample includes 650,000 to 900,000 distinct CDR3 sequences, 40% of them seen just once. Study conclusions and caveats: Its predictions of ophthalmopathy progression gave the model around 71% sensitivity and approximately 72% specificity.

Source material: peripheral blood. The clonotype originates from an adult man with Graves' ophthalmopathy. The V and J genes are TRBV7-9 and TRBJ1-1; D possibly corresponds to TRBD1 (5 bases). The CDR3 sequence is CASNLVQGSTEAFF. CDR3 DNA sequence: TGTGCCAGCAACTTAGTTCAGGGATCCACTGAAGCTTTCTTT. Full variable domain (rest looked up from reference TRBV7-9 and TRBJ1-1): DTGVSQNPRHKITKRGQNVTFRCDPISEHNRLYWYRQTLGQGPEFLTYFQNEAQLEKSRLLSDRFSAERPKGSFSTLEIQRTEQGDSAMYLCASNLVQGSTEAFFGQGTRLTVV.